Below are 3 T cell receptor beta chains sequenced from a single sample in a study of tumor-infiltrating lymphocytes in oesophageal squamous cell carcinoma. TCRdb fed the PCR reads into MiXCR, producing one record per CDR3 protein. The profile shows under 20,000 distinct CDR3 sequences, less than 50% of them singletons. Material for sequencing was esophageal tumor tissue. These receptors were obtained from a male donor with esophageal squamous cell carcinoma.

This clonotype is labeled as medium-sized. V and J are TRBV7-8 and TRBJ2-7; 9 bases align to TRBD1. Germline V gives CDR1 SGHVS, CDR2 FQNEAQ. The junction had 17 bases not matched to a gene; V was cut back by 3 bases and J by 5 bases. The CDR3 consists of 18 residues. In nucleotides, the CDR3 is TGTGCCAGCAGCTTCGGAGCCTGGACAGGGGATTTAGGCGACGAGCAGTACTTC. Translated: CASSFGAWTGDLGDEQYF.

In its sample, this clonotype is medium-sized. J is TRBJ1-5 and V is TRBV7-2, with D unclear. CDR1 and CDR2 from the germline V gene are SGHTA and FQGNSA. Trimming cost V 2 bases and J 5 bases, with 10 bases left between them. This CDR3 spans 14 amino acids. Here the CDR3 reads CASSLHLGYQPQHF. The CDR3 DNA is TGTGCCAGCAGCTTACATCTGGGCTATCAGCCCCAGCATTTT.

This clonotype was counted at least ten times. V is TRBV11-2 and J is TRBJ2-1, with 10 positions matching TRBD2. Germline V CDR1 and CDR2: SGHAT, FQNNGV. Trimming removed 2 bases from V and 10 bases from J; junction bases left unmatched: 20. CDR3 length equals 19 residues. The CDR3 bases are TGTGCCAGCAGCTTATACCGACTAGCGGGCTCATCGGAAGCAGGGGAGCAGTTCTTC. Residues: CASSLYRLAGSSEAGEQFF.